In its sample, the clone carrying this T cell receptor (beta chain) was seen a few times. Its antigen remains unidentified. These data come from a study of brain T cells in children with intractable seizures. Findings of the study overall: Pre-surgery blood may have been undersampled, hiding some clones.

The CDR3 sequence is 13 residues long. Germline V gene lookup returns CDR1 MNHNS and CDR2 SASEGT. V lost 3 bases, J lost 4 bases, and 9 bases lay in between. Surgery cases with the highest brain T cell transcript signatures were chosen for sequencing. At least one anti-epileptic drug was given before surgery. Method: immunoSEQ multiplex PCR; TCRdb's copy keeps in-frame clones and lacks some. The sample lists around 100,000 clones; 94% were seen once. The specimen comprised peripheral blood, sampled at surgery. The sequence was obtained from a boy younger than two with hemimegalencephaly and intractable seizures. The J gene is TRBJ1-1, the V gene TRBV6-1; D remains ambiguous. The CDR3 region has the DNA TGTGCCAGCAGTGACGGGTGGGGCACTGAAGCTTTCTTT. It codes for CASSDGWGTEAFF.